Presented here are 26 T cell receptor beta chains from one specimen sequenced in a study of CD8 T cells in ankylosing spondylitis. TCRdb used MiXCR to reprocess the 5' RACE reads, holding one entry per CDR3 protein. Altogether about 220,000 distinct CDR3 sequences are present, 7.3% being singletons, with the ten largest covering approximately 14%. The study, taken as a whole, reports: There was a TCR beta motif, made of eight highly homologous variants, that appeared characteristic of ankylosing spondylitis blood.

For these TCRs, the target antigens are not known. Input material: blood, either unsorted or a sorted T cell fraction (not recorded which). The receptors here all came from a male donor with ankylosing spondylitis.

The chain has TRBV24-1 and TRBJ2-2; 8 bases agree with TRBD2. Per the germline V gene, CDR1 is KGHDR and CDR2 is SFDVKD. The CDR3 sequence is 17 residues long. Trimming cost V 6 bases and J 4 bases; bases outside gene matches: 12. The CDR3, as DNA: TGTGCCACCAGTTCCCCTCTCCGGGGGGGTGGCACCGGGGAGCTGTTTTTT. Residues: CATSSPLRGGGTGELFF.

V gene TRBV4-3 combines with J gene TRBJ2-7; TRBD2 is a possible D gene (5 bases). Germline V gives CDR1 LGHNA, CDR2 YSLEER. The CDR3 covers 15 residues. V lost 1 base and J lost 2, with 12 bases in between. The CDR3 nucleotides read TGCGCCAGCAGCCAAGGGCATCGGGAAACCTACGAGCAGTACTTC. Translated, it gives CASSQGHRETYEQYF.

Points on this clonotype: Given a much more abundant clone one base away, this may be a read error. The genes are TRBV15 and TRBJ1-5, with TRBD1 identical over 9 bases. CDR1 is LNHNV, CDR2 YYDKDF, per germline (reference sequence). The CDR3 consists of 19 residues. The CDR3 nucleotides are TGTGCCGCCAGCACACAAGGACAGGGGAATCATATGAGCAATCAGCCCCAGCATTTT. It encodes CAASTQGQGNHMSNQPQHF.

As for this clonotype: A read error is possible here, since a much larger clone lies one base away. The V and J genes are TRBV7-9 and TRBJ2-1, with TRBD2 matching 10 bases. This CDR3 is built from 15 residues. The ends lost 5 bases at V and 12 bases at J; junction bases unmatched: 13. Germline lookup yields CDR1 SEHNR and CDR2 FQNEAQ (reference sequence). The CDR3 bases are TGTGCCAGCAGCCCCAGCGGGGGGGCCGTCGATGTGCAGTTCTTC. Translating it yields CASSPSGGAVDVQFF.

This clonotype was observed many times. This chain links TRBV20-1 with TRBJ2-7; perhaps TRBD1 as D (6 bases). The germline CDR1 and CDR2 sequences are DFQATT and SNEGSKA (reference sequence). Trimming took off 6 bases at V and 3 bases at J, with 15 bases between the two ends. The CDR3 consists of 13 residues. The CDR3 is CSAKGEVDYEQYF. The CDR3 DNA follows: TGCAGTGCCAAGGGGGAAGTGGACTACGAGCAGTACTTC.

This clonotype was seen only a few times. The chain uses TRBV7-9 and TRBJ2-2, with 7 nucleotides matching TRBD2. Per the germline V gene, CDR1 is SEHNR and CDR2 is FQNEAQ (reference sequence). The CDR3 extends over 16 amino acids. Trimming at V came to 2 bases and at J to 5 bases, leaving 8 bases not matched to a gene. CDR3 protein: CASSLSAGRGTGELFF. CDR3 DNA: TGTGCCAGCAGCTTATCAGCGGGGCGGGGTACCGGGGAGCTGTTTTTT.

This clonotype came up many times. The rearrangement uses TRBV28 and TRBJ2-1; weak D call: TRBD1 (5 bases). Trimming left V 6 bases short and J 5 bases short, with 17 bases between. CDR3 length: 15 residues. The germline V gene has CDR1 MDHEN and CDR2 SYDVKM. The CDR3 region has the DNA TGTGCCAGCAGAGTCCAGGGATTTCTAAACAATGAGCAGTTCTTC. The encoded protein is CASRVQGFLNNEQFF.

This clonotype was recorded many times. J is TRBJ2-7 and V is TRBV7-9, with D possibly TRBD1 on 6 matching bases. The germline CDR1 and CDR2 sequences are SEHNR and FQNEAQ (reference sequence). CDR3 length: 15 residues. The V and J ends lost 5 bases and 3 bases respectively, with 17 bases between them. The CDR3 DNA reads TGTGCCAGCAGCCCCCTTGCAGGGGTTATCTACGAGCAGTACTTC. This sequence encodes CASSPLAGVIYEQYF.

This clonotype was seen a handful of times. CDR3 coding DNA: TGTGCCAGCTCACCACCCGGGACCAACTATGGCTACACCTTC. Translated, it gives CASSPPGTNYGYTF. This chain connects TRBV18 to TRBJ1-2, with D tentatively TRBD1 (5 bases). CDR3 length: 14 amino acids. The ends were cut back, 0 bases at V and 2 bases at J, with 7 bases in the middle. Germline V lookup: CDR1 KGHSH, CDR2 LQKENI.

This clonotype turned up a few times. The chain is built from TRBV18 and TRBJ2-2; 7 positions agree with TRBD1. The CDR3 loop spans 14 amino acids. The J segment lost 6 bases and the V segment lost 6 bases, leaving 7 bases of the junction unmatched. CDR1 and CDR2 (germline): KGHSH, LQKENI. This CDR3 is CASSPGTASGELFF. The CDR3 bases are TGTGCCAGCTCGCCTGGGACAGCGTCCGGGGAGCTGTTTTTT.

V gene TRBV5-6 combines with J gene TRBJ2-1; 7 nucleotides align to TRBD2. The V gene's germline CDR1 is SGHDT and CDR2 YYEEEE. This CDR3 contains 17 residues. Losses at the gene ends were 4 bases for V and 5 bases for J; bases not matched to a gene: 15. This chain's CDR3 is CASSIEMTSQGDNEQFF. CDR3 nucleotide sequence: TGTGCCAGCAGCATTGAAATGACTAGCCAGGGAGACAATGAGCAGTTCTTC.

The table lists this clonotype with many counts. The CDR3, as DNA: TGTGCCTGGAGAAGGCGGGAGCAGGAGACCCAGTACTTC. Its protein product is CAWRRREQETQYF. The rearrangement joins TRBV30 to TRBJ2-5; TRBD2 aligns across 7 bases. CDR1 is GTSNPN and CDR2 is SVGIG in the germline V gene (reference sequence). V lost 3 bases to trimming and J lost 5 bases; unmatched junction nucleotides: 6. This CDR3 is 13 amino acids long.

This clonotype has ten or more counts. The V and J genes are TRBV20-1 and TRBJ2-4; D is ambiguous. The CDR3 consists of 13 residues. Trimming stripped 4 bases from V and 2 bases from J, with 9 bases between. Germline V gene data show CDR1 as DFQATT and CDR2 as SNEGSKA (reference sequence). The CDR3 loop is CSATARTKNIQYF. The CDR3, as DNA: TGCAGTGCTACGGCCAGGACCAAAAACATTCAGTACTTC.

This clonotype occurred many times. The V call is TRBV7-9, the J call TRBJ2-5; D is tentatively TRBD1 or TRBD2 (5 bases each). The length of the CDR3 is 16 residues. V was trimmed by 2 bases and J by 5 bases, leaving 18 bases between them. Germline assignment: CDR1 SEHNR and CDR2 FQNEAQ (reference sequence). CDR3 DNA sequence: TGTGCCAGCAGCTTAAGTTCGCTTCAGGGAGACGAGACCCAGTACTTC. This codes for CASSLSSLQGDETQYF.

The V and J genes are TRBV27 and TRBJ2-1; 10 positions match TRBD2. Germline CDR1 MNHEY, CDR2 SMNVEV (reference sequence). This CDR3 has 16 residues. With 3 bases clipped from V and 5 bases from J, the junction kept 7 bases outside the gene matches. CDR3 DNA sequence: TGTGCCAGCAGTTTTTATAGCGGGGGGCTTAACAATGAGCAGTTCTTC. It yields the protein CASSFYSGGLNNEQFF.

This clonotype was seen many times. The gene calls are TRBV12-3 or TRBV12-4 and TRBJ1-1, with D hard to call. The V gene lost 3 bases and the J gene lost 1 base, with 3 bases spanning the gap. The CDR3 extends over 12 amino acids. The CDR3 DNA follows: TGTGCCAGCAGTTTGCAGAACACTGAAGCTTTCTTT. This translates into CASSLQNTEAFF.

This clonotype has ten or more counts. V gene TRBV28 combines with J gene TRBJ2-7; the match to TRBD2 covers 8 bases. The CDR3 runs to 17 residues. With 5 bases clipped from V and 0 bases from J, the junction kept 12 bases outside the gene matches. Per germline, CDR1 MDHEN and CDR2 SYDVKM. The CDR3: CASSLGVAGTHSYEQYF. CDR3 nucleotides: TGTGCCAGCAGTCTTGGGGTAGCGGGAACGCACTCCTACGAGCAGTACTTC.

This clonotype was picked up many times. The chain combines TRBV30 with TRBJ2-1; no firm D call. The germline V gene has CDR1 GTSNPN and CDR2 SVGIG (reference sequence). This CDR3 spans 11 amino acids. Trimming removed 2 bases from V and 7 bases from J, with 6 bases in between. Here the CDR3 reads CAWSLFNEQFF. In DNA form, the CDR3 reads TGTGCCTGGAGTCTCTTTAATGAGCAGTTCTTC.

This clonotype was recorded at least ten times. The gene calls are TRBV7-9 and TRBJ2-1; 7 bases match TRBD1. The CDR3 has 14 amino acids. The germline gives CDR1 SEHNR, CDR2 FQNEAQ (reference sequence). The V and J ends lost 5 bases and 2 bases, in that order; junction bases with no gene match: 3. CDR3 sequence: CASSVTGPYNEQFF. CDR3 DNA sequence: TGTGCCAGCAGCGTGACAGGGCCCTACAATGAGCAGTTCTTC.

This clonotype occurred a few times. J is TRBJ2-1 and V is TRBV7-9; D is perhaps TRBD2 (6 bases). The CDR3 covers 16 residues. Germline values: CDR1 SEHNR, CDR2 FQNEAQ (reference sequence). The V and J ends lost 2 bases and 0 bases respectively, with 11 bases between them. CDR3 in amino acids: CASSLPVRGSYNEQFF. The CDR3 bases are TGTGCCAGCAGCTTACCGGTGCGGGGCTCCTACAATGAGCAGTTCTTC.

This clonotype was seen ten or more times. V is TRBV4-3 and J is TRBJ2-1; 8 bases agree with TRBD2. CDR1 is LGHNA, CDR2 YSLEER, per germline. The CDR3 is made up of 20 amino acids. V lost 0 bases and J lost 1; bases outside the gene matches: 14. The CDR3 sequence is CASSQDPGGGMTISYNEQFF. The CDR3 region has the DNA TGCGCCAGCAGCCAAGATCCGGGAGGGGGTATGACGATTTCCTACAATGAGCAGTTCTTC.

Notes on this clonotype: Being one base from a much bigger clone, this may be a read error. The chain has TRBV4-1 and TRBJ2-5; 10 positions agree with TRBD2. Germline V lookup: CDR1 MGHRA, CDR2 YSYEKL. The CDR3 has 17 amino acids. This chain's CDR3 is CASSHILAGVGGETQHF. DNA for the CDR3: TGCGCCAGCAGCCACATCCTAGCGGGAGTCGGTGGAGAGACCCAGCACTTC.

The genes are TRBV7-3 and TRBJ2-1; D remains unclear. Germline loops: CDR1 SGHTA, CDR2 FQGTGA. V was shortened by 1 base and J by 3 bases, with 13 bases between the two germline ends. The CDR3 has 16 residues. The CDR3 sequence is CASSLSGVPGYNEQFF. The CDR3 DNA follows: TGTGCCAGCAGCTTAAGCGGCGTCCCGGGCTACAATGAGCAGTTCTTC.

This clonotype was detected ten times or more. In nucleotides, the CDR3 is TGTGCCAGCAGCTTAGCAGAGGGGCGAGGGACAGATACGCAGTATTTT. Encoded protein: CASSLAEGRGTDTQYF. The gene calls are TRBV7-9 and TRBJ2-3, with D possibly being TRBD1 or TRBD2 (5 bases each). CDR1 and CDR2 from the germline V gene are SEHNR and FQNEAQ (reference sequence). The CDR3 totals 16 residues. Between the trimmed V and J ends, which lost 0 bases and 3 bases, there was a span of 13 bases.

V gene TRBV7-9 combines with J gene TRBJ1-5; TRBD1 matches 11 bases. CDR1 is SEHNR and CDR2 is FQNEAQ in the germline V gene (reference sequence). CDR3 length: 15 amino acids. Germline trimming cut 7 bases from V and 5 bases from J; bases unmatched to any gene: 7. Here the CDR3 reads CASTSDRGRDQPQHF. CDR3 DNA: TGTGCCAGCACCTCGGACAGGGGGCGCGATCAGCCCCAGCATTTT.

Ten or more counts support this clonotype. The chain couples TRBV7-2 to TRBJ2-7; no firm D call. This CDR3 is built from 14 residues. V shed 6 bases and J shed 3 bases, with 15 bases lying between them. Germline lookup yields CDR1 SGHTA and CDR2 FQGNSA. CDR3 DNA sequence: TGTGCCAGCAGTGTAGTAGGCACCTACTACGAGCAGTACTTC. Translated, it gives CASSVVGTYYEQYF.